This entry lists 14 T cell receptor beta chains sequenced from one sample in a study of Graves' ophthalmopathy and Graves' hyperthyroidism. The TCR beta CDR3 regions underwent amplification from RNA transcripts. First-round RT-PCR relied on HTBI primers, and a second-round multiplex PCR came next. One entry per CDR3 protein results from TCRdb running MiXCR on the multiplex PCR reads. Here the sample spans around 660,000 distinct CDR3 sequences, more than 40% being singletons. Sequenced: peripheral blood. Receptors originate from an adult man with Graves' ophthalmopathy.

CDR3 coding DNA: TGCGCCAGCAGCCAAGATCCTTATCAGCCCCAGCATTTT. The encoded protein is CASSQDPYQPQHF. The chain couples TRBV4-3 to TRBJ1-5; D is ambiguous. CDR1 and CDR2 from the germline V gene are LGHNA and YSLEER. The V end lost 0 bases, the J end lost 5 bases, and 5 bases lay between the germline ends. The CDR3 covers 13 residues.

This chain links TRBV12-3 or TRBV12-4 with TRBJ2-5, with D tentatively TRBD1 (5 bases). The CDR3 runs 15 residues. With 3 bases removed from V and 2 bases from J, the gap between germline ends came to 13 bases. In nucleotides, the CDR3 is TGTGCCAGCAGTTTGTCAGGGAAGGGACAAGAGACCCAGTACTTC. Its translation is CASSLSGKGQETQYF.

This clonotype was observed a handful of times. At one end the junction does not follow the germline gene, possibly because of a read error. The chain uses TRBV20-1 and TRBJ2-1; 8 nucleotides match TRBD2. The germline gives CDR1 DFQATT, CDR2 SNEGSKA (reference sequence). The CDR3 has 15 residues. The CDR3 loop reads CSALRRGAGYNEQSF. The CDR3 bases are TGCAGTGCTCTTAGGCGGGGGGCGGGCTACAATGAGCAGTCCTTC.

The table lists this clonotype with many counts. The rearrangement uses TRBV2 and TRBJ1-1, with no clear D. Germline CDR1 is SNHLY and CDR2 is FYNNEI. The CDR3 runs to 15 residues. V was pared by 5 bases and J by 0 bases, with 13 bases between. The CDR3 region has the DNA TGTGCCAGCAGTTTTGAAGTTCCCTTGAACACTGAAGCTTTCTTT. Its translation is CASSFEVPLNTEAFF.

Here the CDR3 reads CASSYPGDNQPQYF. As DNA, the CDR3 is TGTGCCAGCAGTTACCCAGGTGATAATCAGCCCCAGTATTTT. This sequence joins TRBV6-6 and TRBJ1-5; D gene uncertain. The J call is doubtful: the DNA matches TRBJ2-3 better. The CDR3 loop spans 14 amino acids. The V gene's germline CDR1 is MNHNY and CDR2 SVGAGI (reference sequence).

This clonotype has only a few counts. CDR3: CASSPGTGRYEQYF. In DNA form, the CDR3 reads TGTGCCAGCAGCCCGGGGACCGGGCGCTACGAGCAGTACTTC. V is TRBV5-4 and J is TRBJ2-7, with D possibly called TRBD1 or TRBD2 (5 bases each). The CDR3 is 14 residues long. V lost 4 bases, J lost 3 bases, and 14 bases lay in between. Germline V lookup: CDR1 SGHNT, CDR2 YYREEE (reference sequence). The variable domain in full, with the rest retrieved from reference TRBV5-4 and TRBJ2-7, is ETGVTQSPTHLIKTRGQQVTLRCSSQSGHNTVSWYQQALGQGPQFIFQYYREEENGRGNFPPRFSGLQFPNYSSELNVNALELDDSALYLCASSPGTGRYEQYFGPGTRLTVT.

The chain has TRBV5-1 and TRBJ2-2, with TRBD1 identical over 7 bases. This CDR3 is built from 15 residues. Germline V lookup: CDR1 SGHRS, CDR2 YFSETQ. V shed 4 bases and J 5 bases; nucleotides not matched to a gene: 8. CDR3 sequence (DNA): TGCGCCAGCAGCCTGGACAGGCGAGCAACCGGGGAGCTGTTTTTT. The encoded protein is CASSLDRRATGELFF. The full variable domain, rest sourced from reference TRBV5-1 and TRBJ2-2, is KAGVTQTPRYLIKTRGQQVTLSCSPISGHRSVSWYQQTPGQGLQFLFEYFSETQRNKGNFPGRFSGRQFSNSRSEMNVSTLELGDSALYLCASSLDRRATGELFFGEGSRLTVL.

This clonotype was seen repeatedly, ten times or more. This chain uses TRBV10-3 with TRBJ1-5; 11 positions agree with TRBD1. The germline gives CDR1 ENHRY, CDR2 SYGVKD. This CDR3 contains 16 residues. Germline trimming cut 2 bases from V and 4 bases from J; bases unmatched to any gene: 4. CDR3 nucleotides: TGTGCCATCAGTGAGCGGGGACAGGGGGGAAATCAGCCCCAGCATTTT. It encodes CAISERGQGGNQPQHF.

This clonotype was recorded many times. V usage is TRBV6-5 and J usage is TRBJ1-6, with D possibly TRBD1 on 5 matching bases. The CDR3 covers 14 residues. The V gene's germline CDR1 is MNHEY and CDR2 SVGAGI. V dropped 6 bases and J dropped 9 bases, with 15 bases sitting between them. The CDR3 here is CASRNPGLTSPLHF. Written as DNA, the CDR3 is TGTGCCAGCAGGAACCCGGGACTCACTTCACCCCTCCACTTT.

This clonotype was counted many times. This chain joins TRBV6-5 and TRBJ1-4; tentatively, D is TRBD1 (5 bases). Germline assignment: CDR1 MNHEY and CDR2 SVGAGI. This CDR3 has 14 residues. The V end lost 5 bases, the J end lost 7 bases, and 14 bases lay between the germline ends. The CDR3, as DNA: TGTGCCAGCAGTCCCGACAGACCAAGTGAAAAACTGTTTTTT. Translation gives CASSPDRPSEKLFF.

The rearrangement uses TRBV7-2 and TRBJ1-1; the D gene is possibly TRBD1 (5 bases). This CDR3 is built from 14 residues. The germline gives CDR1 SGHTA, CDR2 FQGNSA. V was cut by 5 bases and J by 7 bases, with 17 bases left in between. The CDR3 region is CASSPGGSYNEAFF. In nucleotides, the CDR3 is TGTGCCAGCAGCCCGGGGGGGTCCTACAATGAAGCTTTCTTT.

The CDR3 loop reads CSFGGLNTEAFF. DNA for the CDR3: TGCAGCTTTGGGGGGCTCAACACTGAAGCTTTCTTT. The chain recombines TRBV29-1 with TRBJ1-1, with a weak D call TRBD1 (6 bases). CDR1 is SQVTM, CDR2 ANQGSEA, per germline. CDR3 length equals 12 residues. Trimming took 8 bases from V and 2 from J, leaving 12 bases between them.

The chain recombines TRBV7-2 with TRBJ1-2; 7 nucleotides align to TRBD1. The junction had 8 bases not matched to a gene; V was cut back by 2 bases and J by 5 bases. CDR3 length: 15 residues. Per germline, CDR1 SGHTA and CDR2 FQGNSA. This CDR3 is CASSLQTGAGYGYTF. CDR3 sequence (DNA): TGTGCCAGCAGCTTACAAACAGGGGCGGGATATGGCTACACCTTC.

This clonotype was found a few times. The V call is TRBV5-1, the J call TRBJ1-2; a possible D gene is TRBD1 (5 bases). Germline values: CDR1 SGHRS, CDR2 YFSETQ. The CDR3 spans 14 residues. V lost 4 bases, J lost 0 bases, and 10 bases lay in between. The CDR3 sequence is CASSPTEANYGYTF. CDR3 nucleotides: TGCGCCAGCAGCCCGACAGAGGCTAACTATGGCTACACCTTC. The complete variable domain, with remaining parts taken from reference TRBV5-1 and TRBJ1-2, reads KAGVTQTPRYLIKTRGQQVTLSCSPISGHRSVSWYQQTPGQGLQFLFEYFSETQRNKGNFPGRFSGRQFSNSRSEMNVSTLELGDSALYLCASSPTEANYGYTFGSGTRLTVV.